This T cell receptor (beta chain) was captured in a study of shared clonotypes between healthy human individuals. Study as a whole: Those who served as donors were two women and a few men between the ages of 18 and 49.

Only CD45RO-negative cells positively selected for CCR7 counted as naive CD8 cells, so terminally differentiated effector memory CD45RA+ cells were excluded. The authors ran the assay at deep level. Clones were read by immunoSEQ multiplex PCR, and TCRdb kept only the in-frame ones, dropping some. The table lists roughly 850,000 clones, 90% to 97% of them singletons. To note about this clone: No antigen is known for it.

Study conclusions and caveats: Clonotypes shared by all four donors outscored non-shared clonotypes in generation probability. Four donors held approximately 4.6% of naive CD4 clonotypes in common.

Germline V gene sequence: CDR1 LGHNA, CDR2 YSLEER. The CDR3 consists of 13 residues. Between the trimmed V and J ends, which lost 1 base and 5 bases, there was a span of 8 bases. The chain employs TRBV4-3 and TRBJ2-5; unclear D gene. The sample comprised naive CD8+ T cells sorted from blood. The TCR originated in a man under 40 in good health. CDR3 DNA sequence: TGCGCCAGCAGCCAAGGGAATTGGGAGACCCAGTACTTC. This gives the protein CASSQGNWETQYF.